The 12 T cell receptor beta chains below all came from one sample that was sequenced in a study of T cell changes during pregnancy in multiple sclerosis. TCRdb's table, derived via immunoSEQ multiplex PCR, lists solely in-frame clones and lacks some. The data contain over 25,000 clones, about nine tenths of them singletons. This specimen was CD8+ T cells from peripheral blood mononuclear cells, taken in the second trimester of pregnancy. Receptor source: a female donor with multiple sclerosis, enrolled in a pregnancy study.

V and J are TRBV5-8 and TRBJ2-3; D might be TRBD2 (5 bases). Trimming stripped 2 bases from V and 0 bases from J, with 10 bases between. Germline lookup yields CDR1 SGHTS and CDR2 YDEGEE. CDR3 length equals 15 residues. CDR3 in amino acids: CASSFTGVSTDTQYF. The CDR3 nucleotides read TGTGCCAGCAGCTTTACCGGGGTTAGCACAGATACGCAGTATTTT.

As to this clone: The junction shows a germline mismatch at one end, possibly a read error. This sequence joins TRBV7-7 and TRBJ2-7; no clear D gene. This CDR3 is 15 amino acids long. Germline lookup yields CDR1 SSHAT and CDR2 FNYEAQ (reference sequence). The CDR3 reads CASSLGLSPSYEQYF. The DNA of the CDR3 is TGTGCTAGCAGCTTAGGGCTTTCGCCTTCCTACGAGCAGTACTTC.

The chain carries TRBV4-1 and TRBJ2-1; the match to TRBD1 covers 8 bases. The ends lost 4 bases at V and 0 bases at J; junction bases unmatched: 5. There are 16 residues in the CDR3. Germline V gene lookup returns CDR1 MGHRA and CDR2 YSYEKL. The DNA of the CDR3 is TGCGCCAGCAGCCGAAGACAGGGGAGCTCCTACAATGAGCAGTTCTTC. Translating it yields CASSRRQGSSYNEQFF.

In its sample, this clone was seen once. The rearrangement links TRBV7-2 to TRBJ2-3, with 10 positions matching TRBD1. V lost 2 bases, J lost 3 bases, and 8 bases stayed unmatched. The CDR3 has 17 amino acids. Germline assignment: CDR1 SGHTA and CDR2 FQGNSA. As DNA, the CDR3 is TGTGCCAGCAGCTTAAGTCTTCGGACAGGGGGGACAGATACGCAGTATTTT. Translating gives CASSLSLRTGGTDTQYF. The variable domain in full, completed from reference TRBV7-2 and TRBJ2-3, reads GAGVSQSPSNKVTEKGKDVELRCDPISGHTALYWYRQSLGQGLEFLIYFQGNSAPDKSGLPSDRFSAERTGGSVSTLTIQRTQQEDSAVYLCASSLSLRTGGTDTQYFGPGTRLTVL.

A few counts support this clone. This chain uses TRBV6-1 with TRBJ2-1, with 11 bases aligning to TRBD2. The germline CDR1 and CDR2 sequences are MNHNS and SASEGT. The CDR3 runs 15 residues. V gave up 4 bases and J gave up 3 bases; unmatched junction bases: 2. For the CDR3, the DNA is TGTGCCAGCAGTGTGACTAGCGGGGACTACAATGAGCAGTTCTTC. It encodes CASSVTSGDYNEQFF.

This chain links TRBV2 with TRBJ2-7, with TRBD2 matching 8 bases. Germline values: CDR1 SNHLY, CDR2 FYNNEI. The ends lost 8 bases at V and 0 bases at J; junction bases unmatched: 9. This CDR3 contains 15 residues. The CDR3 protein is CASGGGGTSSYEQYF. The CDR3 DNA is TGTGCCAGCGGGGGAGGAGGGACTAGCTCCTACGAGCAGTACTTC.

The chain carries TRBV21-1 and TRBJ1-5; the D call TRBD1 from the table was never checked on the DNA. TRBV21-1 represents a pseudogene. This CDR3 is built from 17 residues. The CDR3 DNA follows: TGTGCCAGCAGCAAAGAACAGCACAGGTTTGCCGATCAGCCCCAGCATTTT. This codes for CASSKEQHRFADQPQHF.

CDR3 sequence: CASSELRGGEAFF. CDR3 nucleotides: TGTGCCAGCAGTGAATTAAGGGGAGGTGAAGCTTTCTTT. This sequence joins TRBV2 and TRBJ1-1; D possibly corresponds to TRBD1 (5 bases). Germline lookup yields CDR1 SNHLY and CDR2 FYNNEI. The CDR3 consists of 13 residues. Trimming cost V 2 bases and J 7 bases, with 11 bases left between them.

The chain links TRBV18 to TRBJ1-2; the D is unclear. Germline lookup yields CDR1 KGHSH and CDR2 LQKENI. The V and J ends lost 2 bases and 2 bases respectively, with 12 bases between them. The CDR3 has 15 amino acids. DNA of the CDR3: TGTGCCAGCTCACCAGCCGAGGGTCCCAACTATGGCTACACCTTC. Translating it yields CASSPAEGPNYGYTF.

The genes are TRBV6-5 and TRBJ2-7; TRBD1 aligns across 10 bases. Trimming at V came to 2 bases and at J to 2 bases, leaving 0 bases not matched to a gene. Germline V lookup: CDR1 MNHEY, CDR2 SVGAGI. This CDR3 has 14 amino acids. For the CDR3, the DNA is TGTGCCAGCAGTTACGGACAGGGGGCCTACGAGCAGTACTTC. Amino acids: CASSYGQGAYEQYF.

The chain carries TRBV6-4 and TRBJ1-6; TRBD1 agrees at 9 bases. CDR3 length equals 14 residues. J lost 9 bases, V lost 6 bases, and 6 bases had no gene match. Germline V gene sequence: CDR1 MRHNA, CDR2 SNTAGT. As DNA, the CDR3 is TGTGCCAGCAGACCGGGACAGGGATGTTCACCCCTCCACTTT. This sequence encodes CASRPGQGCSPLHF.

CDR3 amino acids: CASSAGTLMTLTTEAFF. Here the CDR3 DNA reads TGTGCCAGCAGCGCCGGGACACTCATGACCCTCACGACTGAAGCTTTCTTT. The genes are TRBV21-1 and TRBJ1-1; the listed D gene, TRBD1, was not tested against the DNA. TRBV21-1 is termed a pseudogene. The CDR3 contains 17 residues.